The clone carrying this T cell receptor beta chain has ten or more counts. Its antigen is as yet unknown. The sample comes from a study of T cells in Graves' hyperthyroidism and ophthalmopathy. Study context: Staff took peripheral blood when the initial diagnosis was made, before any treatment began.

The CDR3 is made up of 14 amino acids. The germline CDR1 and CDR2 sequences are DFQATT and SNEGSKA (reference sequence). Deletions cut 3 bases from V and 6 bases from J, with 18 bases between. Broader study findings: The blood repertoire included most of the expanded thyroid clonotypes above 0.001.

Graves' hyperthyroidism without ophthalmopathy progression within 18 months was termed stable. Using RNA transcripts as the source, TCR beta CDR3 regions were amplified. The HTBI primer set served for first-round RT-PCR of the TCR CDR3. MiXCR, applied by TCRdb to the multiplex PCR reads, yields one record per CDR3 protein. The sample consists of around 580,000 distinct CDR3 sequences, roughly 17% of them appearing once. The specimen was blood. The origin of this receptor is a woman younger than 30 with Graves' hyperthyroidism. J is TRBJ2-7 and V is TRBV20-1; D is perhaps TRBD2 (7 bases). The CDR3, as DNA: TGCAGTGCTAGGGGGGGCGGGAGTACGGGCGAGCAGTACTTC. This gives the protein CSARGGGSTGEQYF.